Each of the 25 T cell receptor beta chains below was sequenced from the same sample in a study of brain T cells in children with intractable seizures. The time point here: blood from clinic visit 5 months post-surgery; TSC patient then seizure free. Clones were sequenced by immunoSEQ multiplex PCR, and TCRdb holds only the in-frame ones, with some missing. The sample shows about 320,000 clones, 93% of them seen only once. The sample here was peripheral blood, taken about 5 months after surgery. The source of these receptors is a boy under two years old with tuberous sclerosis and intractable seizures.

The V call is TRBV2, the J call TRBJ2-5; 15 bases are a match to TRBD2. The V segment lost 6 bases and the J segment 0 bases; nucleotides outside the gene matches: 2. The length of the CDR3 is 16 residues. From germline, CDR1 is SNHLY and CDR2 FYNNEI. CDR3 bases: TGTGCCAGCAGAGGGACTAGCGGGAGGTACCAAGAGACCCAGTACTTC. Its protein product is CASRGTSGRYQETQYF.

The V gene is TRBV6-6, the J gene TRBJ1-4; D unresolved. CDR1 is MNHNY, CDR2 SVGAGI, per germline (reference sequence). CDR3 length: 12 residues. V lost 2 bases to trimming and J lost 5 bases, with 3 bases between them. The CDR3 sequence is CASSYENEKLFF. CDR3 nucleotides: TGTGCCAGCAGTTACGAAAATGAAAAACTGTTTTTT.

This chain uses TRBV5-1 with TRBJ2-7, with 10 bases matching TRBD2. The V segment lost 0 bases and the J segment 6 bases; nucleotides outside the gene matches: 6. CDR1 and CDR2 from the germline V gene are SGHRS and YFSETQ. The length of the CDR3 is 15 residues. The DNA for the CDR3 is TGCGCCAGCAGCTTGGGGGGGACTAGCGAAGCCGAGCAGTACTTC. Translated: CASSLGGTSEAEQYF.

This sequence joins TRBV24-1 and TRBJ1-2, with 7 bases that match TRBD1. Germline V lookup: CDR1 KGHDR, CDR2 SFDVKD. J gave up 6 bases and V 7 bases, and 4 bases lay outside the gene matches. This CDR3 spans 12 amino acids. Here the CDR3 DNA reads TGTGCCACCAGAGGGACAGATAATGGCTACACCTTC. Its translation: CATRGTDNGYTF.

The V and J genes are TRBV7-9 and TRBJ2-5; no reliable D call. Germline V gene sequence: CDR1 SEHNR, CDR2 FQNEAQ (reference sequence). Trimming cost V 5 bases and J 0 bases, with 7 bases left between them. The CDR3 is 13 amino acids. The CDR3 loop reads CASSPVDQETQYF. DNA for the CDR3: TGTGCCAGCAGCCCAGTGGACCAAGAGACCCAGTACTTC.

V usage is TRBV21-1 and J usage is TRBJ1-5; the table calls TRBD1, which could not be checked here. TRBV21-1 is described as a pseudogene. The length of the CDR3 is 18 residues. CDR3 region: CASSKIGNRMDSNQPQHF. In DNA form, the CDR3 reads TGTGCCAGCAGCAAAATCGGAAACAGGATGGATAGCAATCAGCCCCAGCATTTT.

The CDR3 nucleotides read TGTGCCTGGAGTGTAAAACGGAGGGAGACCCAGTACTTC. This gives the protein CAWSVKRRETQYF. The rearrangement links TRBV30 to TRBJ2-5; possible D gene TRBD2, 5 bases. The CDR3 has 13 amino acids. Deletions cut 0 bases from V and 5 bases from J, with 10 bases between. CDR1 GTSNPN and CDR2 SVGIG come from the germline V gene (reference sequence).

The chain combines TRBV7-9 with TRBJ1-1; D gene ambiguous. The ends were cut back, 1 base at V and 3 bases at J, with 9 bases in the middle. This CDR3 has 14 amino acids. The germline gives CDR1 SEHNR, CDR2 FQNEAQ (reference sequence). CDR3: CASSLVAGDTEAFF. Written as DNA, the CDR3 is TGTGCCAGCAGCTTAGTGGCCGGGGACACTGAAGCTTTCTTT.

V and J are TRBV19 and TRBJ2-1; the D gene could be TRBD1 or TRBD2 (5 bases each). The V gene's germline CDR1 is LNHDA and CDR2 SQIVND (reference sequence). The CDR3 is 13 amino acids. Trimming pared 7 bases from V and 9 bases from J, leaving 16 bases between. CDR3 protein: CASTIKGRSEQFF. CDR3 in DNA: TGTGCCAGTACCATCAAGGGGAGAAGTGAGCAGTTCTTC.

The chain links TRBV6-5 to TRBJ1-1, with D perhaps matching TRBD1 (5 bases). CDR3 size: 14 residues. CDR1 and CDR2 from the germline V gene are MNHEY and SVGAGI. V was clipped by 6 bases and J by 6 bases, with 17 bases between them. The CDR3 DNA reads TGTGCCAGCAGGAGCATTACGGGGGTGGCTGAAGCTTTCTTT. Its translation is CASRSITGVAEAFF.

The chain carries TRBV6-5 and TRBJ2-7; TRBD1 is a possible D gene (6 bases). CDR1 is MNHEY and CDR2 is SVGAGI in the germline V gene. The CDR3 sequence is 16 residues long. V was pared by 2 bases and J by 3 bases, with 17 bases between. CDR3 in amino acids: CASSYGFPGHDYEQYF. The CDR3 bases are TGTGCCAGCAGTTACGGTTTCCCGGGACACGACTACGAGCAGTACTTC.

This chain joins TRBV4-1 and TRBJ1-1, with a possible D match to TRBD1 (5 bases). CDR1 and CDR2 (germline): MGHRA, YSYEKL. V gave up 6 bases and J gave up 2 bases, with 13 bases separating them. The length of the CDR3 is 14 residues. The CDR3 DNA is TGCGCCAGCAGGATCTCCGGGGCTAACACTGAAGCTTTCTTT. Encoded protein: CASRISGANTEAFF.

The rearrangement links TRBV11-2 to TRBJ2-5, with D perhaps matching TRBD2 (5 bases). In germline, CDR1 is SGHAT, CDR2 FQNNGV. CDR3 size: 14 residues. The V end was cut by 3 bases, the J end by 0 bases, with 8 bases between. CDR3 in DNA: TGTGCCAGCAGCTTTAGCGACAACCAAGAGACCCAGTACTTC. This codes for CASSFSDNQETQYF. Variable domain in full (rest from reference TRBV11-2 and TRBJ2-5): EAGVAQSPRYKIIEKRQSVAFWCNPISGHATLYWYQQILGQGPKLLIQFQNNGVVDDSQLPKDRFSAERLKGVDSTLKIQPAKLEDSAVYLCASSFSDNQETQYFGPGTRLLVL.

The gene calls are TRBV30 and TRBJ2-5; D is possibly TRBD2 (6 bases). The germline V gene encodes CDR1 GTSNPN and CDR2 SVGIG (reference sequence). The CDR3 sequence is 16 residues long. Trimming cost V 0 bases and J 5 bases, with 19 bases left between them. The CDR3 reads CAWSVVTAGTRETQYF. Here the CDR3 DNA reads TGTGCCTGGAGTGTAGTGACGGCGGGAACAAGGGAGACCCAGTACTTC.

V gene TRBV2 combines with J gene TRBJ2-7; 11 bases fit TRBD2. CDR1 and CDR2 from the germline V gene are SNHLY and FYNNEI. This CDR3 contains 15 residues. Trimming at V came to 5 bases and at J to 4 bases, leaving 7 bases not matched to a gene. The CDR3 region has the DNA TGTGCCAGCAGTTGGTACCTAGCGGGAGGATACGAGCAGTACTTC. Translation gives CASSWYLAGGYEQYF.

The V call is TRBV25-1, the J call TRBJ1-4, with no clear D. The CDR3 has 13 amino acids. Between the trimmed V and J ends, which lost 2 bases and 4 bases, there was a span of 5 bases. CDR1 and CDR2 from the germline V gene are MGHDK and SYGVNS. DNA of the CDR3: TGTGCCAGCAGTGAACAGTTTAATGAAAAACTGTTTTTT. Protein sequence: CASSEQFNEKLFF.

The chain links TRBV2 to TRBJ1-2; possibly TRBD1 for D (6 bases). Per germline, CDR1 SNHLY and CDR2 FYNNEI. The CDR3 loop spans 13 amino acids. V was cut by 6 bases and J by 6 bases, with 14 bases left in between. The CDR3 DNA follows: TGTGCCAGCAGGGATACAGGGTATAATGGCTACACCTTC. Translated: CASRDTGYNGYTF.

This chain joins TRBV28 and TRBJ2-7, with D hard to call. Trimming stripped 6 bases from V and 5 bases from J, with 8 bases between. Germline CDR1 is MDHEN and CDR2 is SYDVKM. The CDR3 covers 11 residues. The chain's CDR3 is CASRSAHEQYF. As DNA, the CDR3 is TGTGCCAGCAGATCGGCACACGAGCAGTACTTC.

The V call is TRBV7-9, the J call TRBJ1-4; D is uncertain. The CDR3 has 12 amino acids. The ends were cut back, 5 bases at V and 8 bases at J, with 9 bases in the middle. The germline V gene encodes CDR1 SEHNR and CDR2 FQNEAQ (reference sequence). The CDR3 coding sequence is TGTGCCAGCAGCCTTGAACTGGAAAAACTGTTTTTT. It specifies CASSLELEKLFF.

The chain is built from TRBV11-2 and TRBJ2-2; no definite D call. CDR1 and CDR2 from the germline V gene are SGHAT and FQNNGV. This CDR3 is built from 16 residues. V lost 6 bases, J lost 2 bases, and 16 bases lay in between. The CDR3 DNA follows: TGTGCCAGCAGACCCGTGTTCGACGGAAACACCGGGGAGCTGTTTTTT. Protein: CASRPVFDGNTGELFF.

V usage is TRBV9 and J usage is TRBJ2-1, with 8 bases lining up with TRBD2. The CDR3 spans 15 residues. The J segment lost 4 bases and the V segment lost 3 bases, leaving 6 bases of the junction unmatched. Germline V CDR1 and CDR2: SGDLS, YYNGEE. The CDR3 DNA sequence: TGTGCCAGCAGCGGAGGACTAGCAGAATACAATGAGCAGTTCTTC. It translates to CASSGGLAEYNEQFF.

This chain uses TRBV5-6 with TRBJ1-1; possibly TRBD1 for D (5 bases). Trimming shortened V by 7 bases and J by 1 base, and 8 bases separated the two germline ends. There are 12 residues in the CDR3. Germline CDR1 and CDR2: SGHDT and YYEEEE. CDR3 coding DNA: TGTGCCAGCGGTCAGGGGAACACTGAAGCTTTCTTT. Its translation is CASGQGNTEAFF.

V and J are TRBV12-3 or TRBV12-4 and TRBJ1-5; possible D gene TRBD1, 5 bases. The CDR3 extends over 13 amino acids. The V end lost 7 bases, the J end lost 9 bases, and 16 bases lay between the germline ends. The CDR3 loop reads CASTQEGRGPQHF. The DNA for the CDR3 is TGTGCCAGCACCCAGGAGGGGAGGGGGCCCCAGCATTTT.

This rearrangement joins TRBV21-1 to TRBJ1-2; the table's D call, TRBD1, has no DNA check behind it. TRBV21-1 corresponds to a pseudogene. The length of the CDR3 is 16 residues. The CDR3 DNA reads TGTGCCAGCAGCGTACAGGGGCCGCAAATGAACTATGGCTACACCTTC. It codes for CASSVQGPQMNYGYTF.

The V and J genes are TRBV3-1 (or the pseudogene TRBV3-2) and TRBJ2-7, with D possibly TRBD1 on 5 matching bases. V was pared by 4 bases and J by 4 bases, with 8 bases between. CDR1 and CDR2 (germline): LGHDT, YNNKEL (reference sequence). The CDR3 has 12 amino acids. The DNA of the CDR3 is TGTGCCAGCAGCCTTAACAGGTACGAGCAGTACTTC. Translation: CASSLNRYEQYF.